This T cell receptor beta chain was found in a study of spatial heterogeneity in lung cancer. The study, taken as a whole, reports: Among tumor T cells, estimated coverage was about 7% for alpha chains and over 12% for beta chains. Counts of expanded alpha and beta TCRs within tumors tracked the tumor nonsynonymous mutation count.

Every molecule of TCR cDNA had its own unique molecular identifier. Each CDR3 protein is one row after TCRdb ran MiXCR on the 5' RACE reads. The sample lists 17,000 or so distinct CDR3 sequences, 6.2% seen once, with around 7% in the top ten. This clonotype was observed at least ten times. What it binds is unknown. Within a library made for alpha chains, this beta chain is off target, and its count is uninformative. CDR3 length: 12 residues. Trimming pared 2 bases from V and 2 bases from J, leaving 3 bases between. Germline V gene lookup returns CDR1 SGHTA and CDR2 FQGNSA. The time point was: sample taken at primary tumor resection.

Sequencing was performed on lung tumor tissue, taken at surgery. The clonotype originates from a male donor with early-stage non-small cell lung cancer. This chain connects TRBV7-2 to TRBJ1-2; D uncertain. For the CDR3, the DNA is TGTGCCAGCAGCTTATTCAACTATGGCTACACCTTC. Translation: CASSLFNYGYTF.